The present entry profiles one T cell receptor (beta chain) with its context. The entry originates in a study of monozygotic twins with inflammatory bowel disease. TCRdb re-called the 5' RACE reads; every CDR3 protein appears as one record, without DNA. Reported are around 190,000 distinct CDR3 sequences; the ten largest clones contain around 1.5%. The sequencing sample was made of blood. This TCR derives from a human donor with ulcerative colitis or Crohn's disease, or a healthy co-twin of an affected twin (not recorded which).

This CDR3 reads CASSPNPNEKLFF. The V gene is TRBV5-1, the J gene TRBJ1-4. Germline lookup yields CDR1 SGHRS and CDR2 YFSETQ. The CDR3 sequence is 13 residues long. Based on the CDR3 plus reference TRBV5-1 and TRBJ1-4, the full variable domain is KAGVTQTPRYLIKTRGQQVTLSCSPISGHRSVSWYQQTPGQGLQFLFEYFSETQRNKGNFPGRFSGRQFSNSRSEMNVSTLELGDSALYLCASSPNPNEKLFFGSGTQLSVL.